The 16 T cell receptor beta chains in this list originate from one sample, sequenced in a study of cytomegalovirus exposure and HLA in healthy donors (dated by TCRdb to 2015 to 2018). Libraries were made using the immunoSEQ multiplex PCR assay. The multiplex PCR relied on a mix of 60 forward primers for TCR Vbeta segments and 13 reverse primers for TCR Jbeta segments. The table was pulled from immuneACCESS by TCRdb, which kept in-frame rearrangements only. Such tables lose some clones; where checked, under half of the loss comes from unresolved V genes, and the rest has no known cause. The sample data list around 170,000 clones, and 70% to 80% of these were observed just once. The ten top clones hold around 0.69% of the sample. Material for sequencing was PBMCs. The receptors here all came from a woman aged 40 to 49 in good health and CMV-seronegative.

The gene calls are TRBV25-1 and TRBJ2-2, with TRBD2 as a possible D gene (5 bases). Germline V gene sequence: CDR1 MGHDK, CDR2 SYGVNS. This CDR3 spans 16 amino acids. V was pared by 4 bases and J by 0 bases, with 12 bases between. The CDR3 here is CASSAPVGANTGELFF. CDR3 DNA: TGTGCCAGCAGTGCACCCGTGGGAGCGAACACCGGGGAGCTGTTTTTT. Looking up the rest from reference TRBV25-1 and TRBJ2-2 gives the full variable domain: EADIYQTPRYLVIGTGKKITLECSQTMGHDKMYWYQQDPGMELHLIHYSYGVNSTEKGDLSSESTVSRIRTEHFPLTLESARPSHTSQYLCASSAPVGANTGELFFGEGSRLTVL.

The rearrangement joins TRBV10-1 to TRBJ2-4; 7 positions agree with TRBD2. The V segment lost 5 bases and the J segment 7 bases; nucleotides outside the gene matches: 11. This CDR3 region has 15 residues. Germline assignment: CDR1 WNHNN and CDR2 SYGVQD (reference sequence). Here the CDR3 reads CASSHDGGFGNIQYF. The CDR3 nucleotides are TGCGCCAGCAGTCACGACGGGGGGTTCGGGAACATTCAGTACTTC.

The chain joins TRBV29-1 to TRBJ1-1; D might be TRBD1 (5 bases). CDR1 SQVTM and CDR2 ANQGSEA come from the germline V gene. This CDR3 spans 13 amino acids. Trimming cost V 1 base and J 2 bases, with 8 bases left between them. DNA for the CDR3: TGCAGCGTTGAAGGCAGGGATAACACTGAAGCTTTCTTT. It specifies CSVEGRDNTEAFF.

This clone was detected a few times. The chain employs TRBV4-3 and TRBJ1-3; D gene ambiguous. V shed 1 base and J shed 0 bases, with 10 bases lying between them. Germline-derived CDR1 and CDR2 are LGHNA and YSLEER. CDR3 size: 16 residues. For the CDR3, the DNA is TGCGCCAGCAGCCAAGTTGTAGGGAGCTCTGGAAACACCATATATTTT. This sequence encodes CASSQVVGSSGNTIYF.

A few counts support this clone. V usage is TRBV5-4 and J usage is TRBJ1-4, with TRBD1 matching 10 bases. Germline V CDR1 and CDR2: SGHNT, YYREEE (reference sequence). Trimming cost V 3 bases and J 4 bases; bases outside gene matches: 3. The CDR3 length is 15 residues. CDR3 bases: TGTGCCAGCAGCTCCCGGGACAGGGGTAATGAAAAACTGTTTTTT. Translated: CASSSRDRGNEKLFF.

This clone was observed once. V gene TRBV27 combines with J gene TRBJ2-7; the D is unclear. V gave up 2 bases and J gave up 4 bases, with 12 bases separating them. The V gene's germline CDR1 is MNHEY and CDR2 SMNVEV (reference sequence). This CDR3 spans 14 amino acids. In DNA form, the CDR3 reads TGTGCCAGCAGTTTAGAAGCCGGTCCGTACGAGCAGTACTTC. This gives the protein CASSLEAGPYEQYF.

The J gene is TRBJ1-5, the V gene TRBV28; no clear D gene. This CDR3 comprises 13 residues. Trimming cost V 3 bases and J 4 bases, with 7 bases left between them. The germline CDR1 and CDR2 sequences are MDHEN and SYDVKM. The CDR3, as DNA: TGTGCCAGCAGTTTTTCAGTAAATCAGCCCCAGCATTTT. It specifies CASSFSVNQPQHF. The complete variable domain, with remaining parts taken from reference TRBV28 and TRBJ1-5, reads DVKVTQSSRYLVKRTGEKVFLECVQDMDHENMFWYRQDPGLGLRLIYFSYDVKMKEKGDIPEGYSVSREKKERFSLILESASTNQTSMYLCASSFSVNQPQHFGDGTRLSIL.

This clone was seen a handful of times. The chain couples TRBV5-1 to TRBJ2-5; TRBD2 matches 15 bases. Trimming took 0 bases from V and 7 from J; bases not matched to a gene: 4. Germline CDR1 is SGHRS and CDR2 is YFSETQ. This CDR3 has 16 amino acids. This CDR3 is CASSLVGLAGGVTQYF. In nucleotides, the CDR3 is TGCGCCAGCAGCTTGGTGGGACTAGCGGGAGGAGTGACCCAGTACTTC.

The chain has TRBV28 and TRBJ2-7, with TRBD2 matching over 10 bases. CDR1 MDHEN and CDR2 SYDVKM come from the germline V gene. The CDR3 consists of 14 residues. V was clipped by 6 bases and J by 6 bases; unmatched bases: 8. The CDR3 reads CASREAGGPIEQYF. The CDR3 bases are TGTGCCAGCAGAGAAGCGGGAGGGCCCATCGAGCAGTACTTC. Using reference TRBV28 and TRBJ2-7 for the parts outside the CDR3, the full variable domain is DVKVTQSSRYLVKRTGEKVFLECVQDMDHENMFWYRQDPGLGLRLIYFSYDVKMKEKGDIPEGYSVSREKKERFSLILESASTNQTSMYLCASREAGGPIEQYFGPGTRLTVT.

V is TRBV19 and J is TRBJ1-2; D might be TRBD1 (5 bases). The ends were cut back, 5 bases at V and 4 bases at J, with 14 bases in the middle. Germline loops: CDR1 LNHDA, CDR2 SQIVND (reference sequence). The CDR3 covers 14 residues. The CDR3 DNA is TGTGCCAGTAGTCTTATCGCGGGGACCTATGGCTACACCTTC. Translating gives CASSLIAGTYGYTF.

The chain employs TRBV7-9 and TRBJ2-2, with 9 bases aligning to TRBD2. The CDR3 sequence is 18 residues long. The V gene's germline CDR1 is SEHNR and CDR2 FQNEAQ (reference sequence). J was trimmed by 0 bases and V by 2 bases; bases with no gene match: 7. This CDR3 reads CASSLFRAGGTNTGELFF. The CDR3 DNA sequence: TGTGCCAGCAGCTTATTCAGAGCGGGGGGTACGAACACCGGGGAGCTGTTTTTT.

The genes are TRBV19 and TRBJ1-1; D is ambiguous. With 5 bases removed from V and 6 bases from J, the gap between germline ends came to 13 bases. The CDR3 consists of 13 residues. Looked up from germline, CDR1 is LNHDA and CDR2 is SQIVND (reference sequence). The CDR3 here is CASSSPPFAEAFF. The CDR3, as DNA: TGTGCCAGTAGTTCCCCCCCTTTCGCTGAAGCTTTCTTT.

To note about this clone: The same CDR3 also results from other DNA sequences found in this sample. The rearrangement uses TRBV19 and TRBJ2-3, with 9 positions matching TRBD2. This CDR3 comprises 14 residues. With V trimmed by 5 bases and J by 3 bases, 3 bases remained unmatched. Germline assignment: CDR1 LNHDA and CDR2 SQIVND (reference sequence). The CDR3 loop is CASSPGLATDTQYF. The CDR3 nucleotides read TGTGCCAGTAGTCCCGGACTAGCGACAGATACGCAGTATTTT.

A word on this clone: Other DNA sequences in this specimen translate into the identical CDR3. The V and J genes are TRBV28 and TRBJ1-1, with TRBD1 identical over 9 bases. CDR3 length: 14 amino acids. CDR1 and CDR2 from the germline V gene are MDHEN and SYDVKM. Losses at the gene ends were 6 bases for V and 1 base for J; bases not matched to a gene: 3. The DNA of the CDR3 is TGTGCCAGCAGCCCGGACAGGGGGAACACTGAAGCTTTCTTT. It encodes CASSPDRGNTEAFF. The whole variable domain, filled in from reference TRBV28 and TRBJ1-1, reads DVKVTQSSRYLVKRTGEKVFLECVQDMDHENMFWYRQDPGLGLRLIYFSYDVKMKEKGDIPEGYSVSREKKERFSLILESASTNQTSMYLCASSPDRGNTEAFFGQGTRLTVV.

The V call is TRBV28, the J call TRBJ2-7; 12 nucleotides line up with TRBD2. The CDR3 is made up of 15 amino acids. V lost 3 bases to trimming and J lost 7 bases; unmatched junction nucleotides: 7. Germline V lookup: CDR1 MDHEN, CDR2 SYDVKM. CDR3 DNA sequence: TGTGCCAGCAGTTTGACTAGCGGGAGTAAAAGGGAGCAGTACTTC. Its protein product is CASSLTSGSKREQYF.

V gene TRBV4-1 combines with J gene TRBJ2-2, with D tentatively TRBD2 (5 bases). Germline V gene data show CDR1 as MGHRA and CDR2 as YSYEKL. The CDR3 extends over 16 amino acids. The germline V and J ends were trimmed by 6 bases and 5 bases, with 19 bases remaining between them. The CDR3 is CASSSVGSGWTGELFF. The CDR3 coding sequence is TGCGCCAGCAGTTCTGTGGGCAGCGGTTGGACCGGGGAGCTGTTTTTT.